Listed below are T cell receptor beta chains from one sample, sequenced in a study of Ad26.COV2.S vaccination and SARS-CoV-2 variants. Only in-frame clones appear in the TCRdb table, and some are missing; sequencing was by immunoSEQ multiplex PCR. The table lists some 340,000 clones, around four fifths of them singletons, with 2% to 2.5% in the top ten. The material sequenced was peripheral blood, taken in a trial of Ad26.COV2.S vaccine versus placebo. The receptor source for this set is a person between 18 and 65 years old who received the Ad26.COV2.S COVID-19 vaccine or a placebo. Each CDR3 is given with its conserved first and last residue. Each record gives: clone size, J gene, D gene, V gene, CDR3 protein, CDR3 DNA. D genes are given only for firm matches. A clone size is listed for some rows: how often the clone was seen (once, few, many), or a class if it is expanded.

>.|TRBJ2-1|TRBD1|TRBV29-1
CSVGGTGGYNEQFF
TGCAGCGTTGGAGGGACAGGGGGATACAATGAGCAGTTCTTC
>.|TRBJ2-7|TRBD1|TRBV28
CASSKTGGGFPYEQYF
TGTGCCAGCAGTAAAACAGGGGGCGGGTTCCCCTACGAGCAGTACTTC
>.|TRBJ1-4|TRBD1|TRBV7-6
CASSFWTGTNEKLFF
TGTGCCAGCAGCTTTTGGACAGGGACTAATGAAAAACTGTTTTTT
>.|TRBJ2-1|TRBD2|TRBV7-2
CASSLLAGGRNKIYNEQFF
TGTGCCAGCAGCTTACTGGCGGGGGGCCGCAATAAGATTTACAATGAGCAGTTCTTC
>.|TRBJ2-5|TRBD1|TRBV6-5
CASSYRGRETQYF
TGTGCCAGCAGTTACAGGGGGCGAGAGACCCAGTACTTC
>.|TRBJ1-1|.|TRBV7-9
CASSLDRGNEAFF
TGTGCCAGCAGCTTAGATAGGGGGAATGAAGCTTTCTTT
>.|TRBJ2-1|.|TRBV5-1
CASSSSTRGMGEQFF
TGCGCCAGCAGCTCCTCGACTAGAGGCATGGGTGAGCAGTTCTTC
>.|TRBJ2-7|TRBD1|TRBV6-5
CASSQTGQGWYEQYF
TGTGCCAGCAGTCAAACGGGACAGGGTTGGTACGAGCAGTACTTC
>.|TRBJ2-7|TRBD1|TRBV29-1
CSARVGQGAGEQYF
TGCAGCGCCCGCGTGGGACAGGGGGCGGGCGAGCAGTACTTC
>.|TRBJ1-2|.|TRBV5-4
CASSFYSDGYTF
TGTGCCAGCAGCTTCTATTCGGATGGCTACACCTTC
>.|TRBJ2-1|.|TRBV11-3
CASSLELSGSYNEQFF
TGTGCCAGCAGCTTAGAGCTATCTGGCTCCTACAATGAGCAGTTCTTC
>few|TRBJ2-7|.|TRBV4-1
CASSLPGGGKNEQYF
TGCGCCAGCAGCCTCCCTGGCGGGGGCAAGAACGAGCAGTACTTC
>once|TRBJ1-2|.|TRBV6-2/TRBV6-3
CASSYAAGGYTF
TGTGCCAGCAGTTACGCGGCCGGCGGCTACACCTTC
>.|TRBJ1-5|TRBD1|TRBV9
CASSGTGLNQPQHF
TGTGCCAGCAGTGGGACAGGCCTCAATCAGCCCCAGCATTTT
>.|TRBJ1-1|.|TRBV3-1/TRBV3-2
CASSQGWTEAFF
TGTGCCAGCAGCCAAGGGTGGACTGAAGCTTTCTTT
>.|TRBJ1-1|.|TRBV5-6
CASSLVDSPNTEAFF
TGTGCCAGCAGCTTGGTGGACAGTCCGAACACTGAAGCTTTCTTT
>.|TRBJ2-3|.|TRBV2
CASSEEGRELTDTQYF
TGTGCCAGCAGTGAGGAAGGGCGAGAACTCACAGATACGCAGTATTTT
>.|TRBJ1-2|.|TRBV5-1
CASRPDGGVFYGYTF
TGCGCCAGCAGACCTGACGGGGGAGTTTTCTATGGCTACACCTTC
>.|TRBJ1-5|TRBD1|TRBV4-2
CASSQAGTGEEPQHF
TGTGCCAGCAGCCAAGCCGGGACAGGGGAAGAGCCCCAGCATTTT
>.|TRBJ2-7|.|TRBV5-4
CASSPEGGQRYF
TGTGCCAGCAGCCCTGAGGGGGGCCAGAGGTACTTC
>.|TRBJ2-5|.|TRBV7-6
CASSPPPSGPQETQYF
TGTGCCAGCAGCCCGCCCCCCAGCGGGCCCCAAGAGACCCAGTACTTC
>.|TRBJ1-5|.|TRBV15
CATSRGGQPQHF
TGTGCCACCAGCAGGGGCGGACAGCCCCAGCATTTT
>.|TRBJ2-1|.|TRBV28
CASSSGRNEQFF
TGTGCCAGCAGCTCGGGAAGGAATGAGCAGTTCTTC
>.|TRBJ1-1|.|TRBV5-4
CASSLARGRGKGTEAFF
TGTGCCAGCAGCTTGGCCCGGGGCCGGGGTAAGGGAACTGAAGCTTTCTTT
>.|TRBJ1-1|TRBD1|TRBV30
CAWSVRGTGYTEAFF
TGTGCCTGGAGTGTACGAGGGACAGGGTACACTGAAGCTTTCTTT
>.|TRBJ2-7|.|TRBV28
CASSFARTYYEQYF
TGTGCCAGCAGTTTTGCCAGGACGTACTACGAGCAGTACTTC
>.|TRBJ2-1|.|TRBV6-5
CASSLYRAGEQFF
TGTGCCAGCAGTTTGTACAGGGCGGGTGAGCAGTTCTTC
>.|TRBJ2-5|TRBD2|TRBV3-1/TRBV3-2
CASSHAPGGRDETQYF
TGTGCCAGCAGCCATGCGCCGGGGGGGCGTGATGAGACCCAGTACTTC
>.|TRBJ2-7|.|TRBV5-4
CASSLAANREQYF
TGTGCCAGCAGCTTGGCCGCTAACAGGGAGCAGTACTTC
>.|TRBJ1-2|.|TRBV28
CASSLGVYGYTF
TGTGCCAGCAGTTTGGGGGTTTATGGCTACACCTTC
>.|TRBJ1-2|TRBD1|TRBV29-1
CSAPAEQGANGYTF
TGCAGCGCCCCGGCGGAACAGGGGGCCAATGGCTACACCTTC
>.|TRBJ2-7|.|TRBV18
CASSPNSYEQYF
TGTGCCAGCTCACCCAACTCCTACGAGCAGTACTTC
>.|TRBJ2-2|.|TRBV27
CASSLVINTGELFF
TGTGCCAGCAGTTTAGTCATAAACACCGGGGAGCTGTTTTTT
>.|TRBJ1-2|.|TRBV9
CASSVSRGWDYGYTF
TGTGCCAGCAGCGTAAGCAGGGGATGGGACTATGGCTACACCTTC
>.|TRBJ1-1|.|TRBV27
CASSLSKWGSSGAFF
TGTGCCAGCAGTTTATCGAAGTGGGGATCCAGCGGAGCTTTCTTT
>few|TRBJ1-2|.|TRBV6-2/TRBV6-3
CASSWTELYGYTF
TGTGCCAGCAGCTGGACAGAGCTATATGGCTACACCTTC
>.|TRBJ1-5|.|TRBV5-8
CASSFRDSNQPQHF
TGTGCCAGCAGCTTCCGGGACAGCAATCAGCCCCAGCATTTT
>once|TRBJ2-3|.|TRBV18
CASSLAGPTDTQYF
TGTGCCAGCTCACTGGCGGGGCCTACAGATACGCAGTATTTT
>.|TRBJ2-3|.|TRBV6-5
CASSKGASTDTQYF
TGTGCCAGTTCAAAAGGTGCCAGCACAGATACGCAGTATTTT
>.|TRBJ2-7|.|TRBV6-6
CASRAGQAYEQYF
TGTGCCAGCAGAGCGGGACAGGCCTACGAGCAGTACTTC
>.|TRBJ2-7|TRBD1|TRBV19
CASSIGTAYEQYF
TGTGCCAGTAGTATCGGGACAGCCTACGAGCAGTACTTC
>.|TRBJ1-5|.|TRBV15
CATSISGGLVQPQHF
TGTGCCACCAGCATCTCCGGGGGGCTGGTTCAGCCCCAGCATTTT
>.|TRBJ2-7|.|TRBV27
CASSPLAQDPPRYF
TGTGCCAGCAGCCCTTTAGCGCAGGACCCTCCCCGGTACTTC
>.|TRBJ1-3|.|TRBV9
CASSAPDLGNTIYF
TGTGCCAGCAGCGCGCCGGACCTTGGAAACACCATATATTTT
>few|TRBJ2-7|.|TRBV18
CASSLKQGYEQYF
TGTGCCAGCTCCCTCAAACAGGGATACGAGCAGTACTTC
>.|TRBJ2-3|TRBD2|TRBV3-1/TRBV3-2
CASSQDFRRGGNWDTQYF
TGTGCCAGCAGCCAAGATTTCCGCCGCGGGGGAAATTGGGATACGCAGTATTTT
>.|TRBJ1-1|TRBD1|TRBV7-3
CASSSTGAGTEAFF
TGTGCCAGCAGCTCGACAGGGGCGGGTACTGAAGCTTTCTTT